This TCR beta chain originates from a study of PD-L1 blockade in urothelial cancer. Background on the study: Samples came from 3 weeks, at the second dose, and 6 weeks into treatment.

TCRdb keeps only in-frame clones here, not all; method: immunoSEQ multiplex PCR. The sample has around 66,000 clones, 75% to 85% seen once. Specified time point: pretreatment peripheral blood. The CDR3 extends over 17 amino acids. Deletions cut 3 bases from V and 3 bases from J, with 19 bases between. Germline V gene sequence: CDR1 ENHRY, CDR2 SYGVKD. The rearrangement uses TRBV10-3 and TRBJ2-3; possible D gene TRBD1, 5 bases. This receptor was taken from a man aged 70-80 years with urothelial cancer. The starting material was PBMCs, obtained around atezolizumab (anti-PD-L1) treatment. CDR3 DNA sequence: TGTGCCATCAGTGAACCCCGGGCAGGACACAGGACAGATACGCAGTATTTT. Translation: CAISEPRAGHRTDTQYF.